The rows below give T cell receptor beta chains drawn from one sample of a study of blood T cell repertoires in COVID-19. The repertoire was sequenced with immunoSEQ multiplex PCR; TCRdb's copy has only in-frame clones and lacks some. The sample lists approximately 390,000 clones; around 90% were seen once. Sequencing input: peripheral blood. The receptors stem from a man aged 18 to 29 with active or convalescent COVID-19. The CDR3 runs from the conserved cysteine through the conserved F or W. Fields, in order: J gene, D gene, V gene, clone size, CDR3 DNA, CDR3 protein. A D gene is named only where the DNA matches it firmly. Only part of the rows carry a size: once, few, many, or a class if the clone is expanded.

TRBJ1-1,.,TRBV6-6,.,TGTGCCAGCAGCCGTCCCGGGACAACGAACACTGAAGCTTTCTTT,CASSRPGTTNTEAFF
TRBJ2-1,.,TRBV27,.,TGTGCCAGCAGTTTCGGGGGAATATTCAATGAGCAGTTCTTC,CASSFGGIFNEQFF
TRBJ1-5,.,TRBV6-2/TRBV6-3,.,TGTGCCAGCAGTTACCAGGGCAGGGAATATAGCAATCAGCCCCAGCATTTT,CASSYQGREYSNQPQHF
TRBJ2-7,.,TRBV9,.,TGTGCCAGCAGCCTCCGGACAGATTCCTACGAGCAGTACTTC,CASSLRTDSYEQYF
TRBJ1-2,.,TRBV7-9,.,TGTGCCAGCAGCTTTGATTATCGGGACTACACCTTC,CASSFDYRDYTF
TRBJ2-6,TRBD1,TRBV19,.,TGTGCCTCAGGCACAGGGGGCATATGGTCCGGGGCCAACGTGCTGACTTTC,CASGTGGIWSGANVLTF
TRBJ2-1,TRBD2,TRBV12-3/TRBV12-4,.,TGTGCCAGCAGCCCGACTAGCAAGAATGAGCAGTTCTTC,CASSPTSKNEQFF
TRBJ1-5,.,TRBV25-1,.,TGTGCCAGCGCGGGGCCTAATCAGCCCCAGCATTTT,CASAGPNQPQHF
TRBJ2-1,TRBD2,TRBV7-6,once,TGTGCCAGCAGCCAGTCTAGCGGGAGGGCCCTTCGCTCCTACAATGAGCAGTTCTTC,CASSQSSGRALRSYNEQFF
TRBJ2-7,.,TRBV13,.,TGTGCCAGCAGCCCGGAGGCAGGAACCTACGAGCAGTACTTC,CASSPEAGTYEQYF
TRBJ2-7,.,TRBV29-1,.,TGCAGCGTTGAAGAACGAGACTACGAGCAGTACTTC,CSVEERDYEQYF
TRBJ1-5,TRBD1,TRBV7-2,.,TGTGCCAGCAGCATCAACAGGGGGCTGCAGCCCCAGCATTTT,CASSINRGLQPQHF
TRBJ1-6,.,TRBV6-5,few,TGTGCCAGCAGTTACGCGGGTAGCGGGAATGATTCACCCCTCCACTTT,CASSYAGSGNDSPLHF
TRBJ1-6,.,TRBV7-9,.,TGTGCCAGCACACACACTACAGGGCCCTTTTCACCCCTCCACTTT,CASTHTTGPFSPLHF
TRBJ1-1,TRBD1,TRBV2,.,TGTGCCAGCAGTTCCAGGACAGGGGACACTGAAGCTTTCTTT,CASSSRTGDTEAFF
TRBJ1-1,TRBD1,TRBV18,.,TGTGCCAGCTCACCGCAGGGGGCGAACACTGAAGCTTTCTTT,CASSPQGANTEAFF
TRBJ1-1,.,TRBV7-9,few,TGTGCCAGCAGCACCCAGGGGCTTACTGAAGCTTTCTTT,CASSTQGLTEAFF
TRBJ1-2,.,TRBV9,.,TGTGCCAGCAGCCCCAGTCCAGGCTACCATGGCTACACCTTC,CASSPSPGYHGYTF
TRBJ2-3,.,TRBV3-1/TRBV3-2,.,TGTGCCAGCAGTTATCGGGGGGCGACAGATACGCAGTATTTT,CASSYRGATDTQYF
TRBJ1-1,.,TRBV6-1,.,TGTGCCAGCAGTGACGGACAGACGGGCTCAGCTTTCTTT,CASSDGQTGSAFF
TRBJ1-4,TRBD1,TRBV6-1,.,TGTGCCAGCAGGGAACTAATGGACAGGATCGACGAAAAACTGTTTTTT,CASRELMDRIDEKLFF
TRBJ1-2,TRBD1,TRBV29-1,.,TGCAGCGTTGAAGATGATGTGAGGGTGCGACAGGGAGGAATCTATGGCTACACCTTC,CSVEDDVRVRQGGIYGYTF
TRBJ1-1,TRBD1,TRBV28,.,TGTGCCAGCAGTTCGGGACAGGGGTTTGAAGCTTTCTTT,CASSSGQGFEAFF
TRBJ2-7,TRBD2,TRBV28,.,TGTGCCAGCAGTTCACTCCTAGCGGGAGAGGAGTACGAGCAGTACTTC,CASSSLLAGEEYEQYF
TRBJ2-3,TRBD1,TRBV28,once,TGTGCCACCCAGACAGGGGGCATGGATACGCAGTATTTT,CATQTGGMDTQYF
TRBJ1-1,.,TRBV7-2,once,TGTGCCAGCAGCTGGGTCGGGGGAGGGCACACTGAAGCTTTCTTT,CASSWVGGGHTEAFF